This T cell receptor beta chain was retrieved from a study of T-cell memory formation after mild COVID-19. The V gene's germline CDR1 is KGHSH and CDR2 LQKENI. This CDR3 contains 17 residues. The V gene lost 0 bases and the J gene lost 7 bases, with 18 bases spanning the gap. One entry per CDR3 protein, called by TCRdb with MiXCR from the 5' RACE reads. Here the sample spans roughly 52,000 distinct CDR3 sequences, 9.5% being singletons. The specimen was PBMCs or a T cell subset sorted from them (not recorded which). V and J are TRBV18 and TRBJ2-2, with D tentatively TRBD2 (7 bases). This TCR was recovered from a man aged 18 to 30 who had mild COVID-19 (a few samples of this study predate the infection). Cell type and time point are not known. In DNA, the CDR3 is TGTGCCAGCTCACCACCCCGGGGGGCGCTGATCCTCGGGGAGCTGTTTTTT. Translated, it gives CASSPPRGALILGELFF.